The text below deals with one TCR beta chain. This entry comes from a study of blood T cell repertoires in COVID-19. Background on the study: Samples representing acute and convalescent COVID-19 were sourced from the United States, Italy and Spain. T cells, B-cell-depleted T cells, or PBMCs provided the cDNA or gDNA that served as material.

Participant age was roughly 18 to 95 years, and participants resided in approximately 25 US areas. V gave up 1 base and J gave up 2 bases, with 11 bases separating them. Germline values: CDR1 LNHNV, CDR2 YYDKDF (reference sequence). This CDR3 has 15 residues. In the authors' methods: Reference gene primer amplification gave estimated nucleated cell counts. The data were produced by immunoSEQ multiplex PCR, yet TCRdb's version contains in-frame clones alone and is incomplete. Clone size and the V and J calls come from that table; the DNA yielded D and trimming. The table shows around 260,000 clones, with around four fifths occurring only once.

The receptor's source is a young man with acute COVID-19. Sequencing used PBMCs or T cells enriched from blood (not recorded which). The V gene is TRBV15, the J gene TRBJ2-5, with TRBD1 as a possible D gene (5 bases). CDR3: CATSRAQGLQETQYF. CDR3 nucleotides: TGTGCCACCAGCAGAGCCCAGGGCTTGCAAGAGACCCAGTACTTC. The entire variable domain, with the rest obtained from reference TRBV15 and TRBJ2-5, is as follows: DAMVIQNPRYQVTQFGKPVTLSCSQTLNHNVMYWYQQKSSQAPKLLFHYYDKDFNNEADTPDNFQSRRPNTSFCFLDIRSPGLGDTAMYLCATSRAQGLQETQYFGPGTRLLVL.